This T cell receptor beta chain was found in a study of blood T cell repertoires in COVID-19. In the study overall: Sources were T cells, B-cell-depleted T cells, or PBMCs; the material itself was cDNA or gDNA.

Assay used: immunoSEQ multiplex PCR; TCRdb lists only in-frame clones, some missing. The sample holds hundreds of thousands of clones, roughly 90% seen once. Individuals drawn from 24 US areas were roughly 18 to 100 years old. For recovered donors of Cohort 3, there were two negative PCRs, clearance, or symptom resolution. This CDR3 spans 12 amino acids. Germline V gives CDR1 ENHRY, CDR2 SYGVKD. V lost 3 bases and J lost 5, with 7 bases in between. The origin of this receptor is a woman aged 25 to 39 who had recovered from COVID-19. The chain uses TRBV10-3 and TRBJ1-2; the D gene is possibly TRBD1 (5 bases). Sequencing was carried out using PBMCs or T cells enriched from blood (not recorded which). Here the CDR3 DNA reads TGTGCCATCAGTGACAGGGCTTATGGCTACACCTTC. Translating it yields CAISDRAYGYTF.